One and the same sample provided the 7 T cell receptor beta chains below, sequenced in a study of blood T cells in healthy people across ages. Through a sample-barcoded 5' primer and a J-beta primer mix, a second PCR was run for about 6 to 11 cycles. TCRdb re-derived calls from the 5' RACE reads in MiXCR, one entry per CDR3 protein. Here the sample spans more than 700,000 distinct CDR3 sequences, roughly 46% being singletons. The sequencing input was blood. The receptors stem from an elderly man in good health.

This clonotype has a count of ten or more. This rearrangement joins TRBV14 to TRBJ1-6, with D perhaps TRBD1 (6 bases). The CDR3 covers 16 residues. Trimming removed 5 bases at V and 0 bases at J, with 11 bases between. CDR1 and CDR2 from the germline V gene are SGHDN and FVKESK. CDR3 residues: CASSDDRSSYNSPLHF. CDR3 DNA: TGTGCCAGCAGCGACGACAGGAGCTCCTATAATTCACCCCTCCACTTT.

The genes are TRBV18 and TRBJ2-1; D might be TRBD2 (7 bases). Germline CDR1 and CDR2: KGHSH and LQKENI. This CDR3 region has 15 residues. The V and J ends lost 6 bases and 11 bases respectively, with 23 bases between them. Written as DNA, the CDR3 is TGTGCCAGCTCGGCAGAGACTCGGGGGGCAGGAAAGCAGTTCTTC. Protein product: CASSAETRGAGKQFF. The complete variable domain, with remaining parts taken from reference TRBV18 and TRBJ2-1, reads NAGVMQNPRHLVRRRGQEARLRCSPMKGHSHVYWYRQLPEEGLKFMVYLQKENIIDESGMPKERFSAEFPKEGPSILRIQQVVRGDSAAYFCASSAETRGAGKQFFGPGTRLTVL.

The genes are TRBV20-1 and TRBJ1-1, with 10 bases aligning to TRBD1. CDR1 is DFQATT and CDR2 is SNEGSKA in the germline V gene (reference sequence). J gave up 0 bases and V 5 bases, and 6 bases lay outside the gene matches. This CDR3 has 15 amino acids. CDR3 loop: CSAAGTGVMNTEAFF. In DNA form, the CDR3 reads TGCAGTGCTGCCGGGACAGGGGTTATGAACACTGAAGCTTTCTTT.

The rearrangement links TRBV28 to TRBJ2-7, with D perhaps given as TRBD1 or TRBD2 (5 bases each). V lost 4 bases, J lost 6 bases, and 16 bases lay in between. CDR1 is MDHEN and CDR2 is SYDVKM in the germline V gene. The CDR3 has 14 residues. Here the CDR3 DNA reads TGTGCCAGCAGTTCCTCTGGGGGATTGGTCGAGCAGTACTTC. Its protein is CASSSSGGLVEQYF.

The gene calls are TRBV10-3 and TRBJ2-7; D is perhaps TRBD2 (6 bases). The CDR3 covers 16 residues. Between the trimmed V and J ends, which lost 3 bases and 2 bases, there was a span of 17 bases. Germline V gene sequence: CDR1 ENHRY, CDR2 SYGVKD. This CDR3 is CAISDPRGSGTYEQYF. CDR3 bases: TGTGCCATCAGTGATCCACGGGGTAGCGGTACCTACGAGCAGTACTTC.

CDR3 sequence reads: CASSSGQWRQPQHF. CDR3 in DNA: TGTGCCAGCAGCTCTGGACAGTGGCGTCAGCCCCAGCATTTT. This rearrangement joins TRBV7-2 to TRBJ1-5; weak D call: TRBD1 (6 bases). Germline V gene lookup returns CDR1 SGHTA and CDR2 FQGNSA. The CDR3 contains 14 residues. V was cut by 4 bases and J by 6 bases, with 13 bases left in between.

This clonotype occurred a few times. The chain is built from TRBV4-1 and TRBJ1-4; 9 bases fit TRBD1. V lost 1 base, J lost 10 bases, and 7 bases stayed unmatched. The CDR3 has 15 amino acids. From germline, CDR1 is MGHRA and CDR2 YSYEKL. The chain's CDR3 is CASSQVGTGSRKLFF. The DNA for the CDR3 is TGCGCCAGCAGCCAAGTTGGGACAGGGTCAAGAAAACTGTTTTTT.